This is a list of T cell receptor beta chains from one sample in a study of T cell responses to AZD1222 COVID-19 vaccine. TCRdb's copy holds only in-frame clones and misses some; the assay was immunoSEQ multiplex PCR. The top ten hold less than 6.5% of the sample, which has 100,000 to 150,000 clones, 88% seen once. The specimen comprised peripheral blood, sampled on day 0 of AZD1222 vaccination. The source of these receptors is an adult in good health. The CDR3 runs from the conserved cysteine through the conserved F or W. D genes are given only for firm matches. Size is omitted from some rows. Given values are once, few, many or a class for expanded clones.

j_gene | abundance | d_gene | v_gene | CDR3nt | CDR3aa
TRBJ1-5 | - | - | TRBV19 | TGTGCCAGTAGAGATGAATGGGGCAATCAGCCCCAGCATTTT | CASRDEWGNQPQHF
TRBJ1-5 | once | - | TRBV28 | TGTGCCAGCAGTTTGGGAGGGCCCGGGAATCAGCCCCAGCATTTT | CASSLGGPGNQPQHF
TRBJ2-7 | - | TRBD2 | TRBV7-9 | TGTGCCAGCAGCCCTGCTGGGGGGGGGAGCGAGCAGTACTTC | CASSPAGGGSEQYF
TRBJ1-2 | - | - | TRBV27 | TGTGCCAGCACCACCCTCGGACGGAACTATGGCTACACCTTC | CASTTLGRNYGYTF
TRBJ1-5 | - | - | TRBV27 | TGTGCCAGCAGTTTATTGGGGAAGCCCCAGCATTTT | CASSLLGKPQHF
TRBJ1-1 | - | TRBD1 | TRBV11-3 | TGTGCCAGCAGCTTAGACTACGGGACAGGGGGCACTTCTAACACTGAAGCTTTCTTT | CASSLDYGTGGTSNTEAFF
TRBJ2-2 | - | TRBD1 | TRBV27 | TGTGCCAGCACCAAGACAGGGGGAACCGGGGAGCTGTTTTTT | CASTKTGGTGELFF
TRBJ1-6 | - | TRBD1 | TRBV19 | TGTGCCAGTAGTGTCTGGCAGGGGGCCGATTCACCCCTCCACTTT | CASSVWQGADSPLHF
TRBJ2-7 | - | - | TRBV14 | TGTGCCAGCAGCCCATTTGGTAGCCGGAAATACGAGCAGTACTTC | CASSPFGSRKYEQYF
TRBJ2-1 | once | - | TRBV30 | TGTGCCTGGAGTGTGAACAGTGACAATGAGCAGTTCTTC | CAWSVNSDNEQFF
TRBJ2-7 | - | TRBD2 | TRBV27 | TGTGCCAGCAGGGGACTAGCGAGGCGCGAGCAGTACTTC | CASRGLARREQYF
TRBJ2-1 | - | - | TRBV19 | TGTGCCAGTAGTATAGCCTCTGGCTCCTACAATGAGCAGTTCTTC | CASSIASGSYNEQFF
TRBJ1-2 | once | - | TRBV12-5 | TGTGCTAGTGCCTTGGGAGAATTCTATGGCTACACCTTC | CASALGEFYGYTF
TRBJ2-7 | - | - | TRBV28 | TGTGCCAGCAGCTCTCCCACGGGGTCCTCCTACGAGCAGTACTTC | CASSSPTGSSYEQYF
TRBJ1-5 | few | - | TRBV19 | TGTGCCAGTAGTATCCCCGGGAGGGCCGAACAGCCCCAGCATTTT | CASSIPGRAEQPQHF
TRBJ2-5 | - | - | TRBV4-1 | TGCGCCAGCAGCCAAGACCAAAGCGGTGAAGAGACCCAGTACTTC | CASSQDQSGEETQYF
TRBJ2-7 | once | - | TRBV7-2 | TGTGCCAGCAGCTTGAAAGCGGGTCCTTCCTACGAGCAGTACTTC | CASSLKAGPSYEQYF
TRBJ2-1 | - | TRBD1 | TRBV2 | TGTGCCAGCTCACCTCTTAGGGACAGTGCCTACAATGAGCAGTTCTTC | CASSPLRDSAYNEQFF
TRBJ2-7 | few | - | TRBV27 | TGTGCCAGCGGGGTGGCAGGGGATTCTACCTACGAGCAGTACTTC | CASGVAGDSTYEQYF
TRBJ2-1 | - | TRBD1 | TRBV10-3 | TGTGCCATCAGGACGGTATCCGGGACAGGGGGCTTAAATGAGCAGTTCTTC | CAIRTVSGTGGLNEQFF
TRBJ2-5 | - | TRBD2 | TRBV20-1 | TGCAGTGCTAGTGGCAGCGAGCGGGGGGGACAAGAGACCCAGTACTTC | CSASGSERGGQETQYF
TRBJ2-7 | - | - | TRBV28 | TGTGCCAGCAGTGGAGCCGGGACATCGAGTTACGAGCAGTACTTC | CASSGAGTSSYEQYF
TRBJ2-3 | once | TRBD2 | TRBV29-1 | TGCAGCGTCGGACTAGCGGCAGATACGCAGTATTTT | CSVGLAADTQYF
TRBJ1-5 | - | TRBD1 | TRBV27 | TGTGCCAGCAGCCCACAGGGGGCAGGGAGCAATCAGCCCCAGCATTTT | CASSPQGAGSNQPQHF
TRBJ1-1 | - | - | TRBV12-5 | TGTGCTAGTGGTTTGCCCTATATGGGGGCTGAAGCTTTCTTT | CASGLPYMGAEAFF
TRBJ2-7 | - | - | TRBV28 | TGTGCCAGCAGCCCTGCAGGGGTAGGTTCGGCCGAGCAGTACTTC | CASSPAGVGSAEQYF
TRBJ1-2 | - | TRBD1 | TRBV7-9 | TGTGCCAGCAGCTTACGGCGGGACAGCGGATCCTATGGCTACACCTTC | CASSLRRDSGSYGYTF
TRBJ1-2 | - | - | TRBV19 | TGTGCCAGTAGTATTACAGCGATCTATGGCTACACCTTC | CASSITAIYGYTF
TRBJ1-5 | - | - | TRBV4-2 | TGTGCCAGCAGCCAAGGGGGGTACGGCAATCAGCCCCAGCATTTT | CASSQGGYGNQPQHF
TRBJ1-5 | once | TRBD1 | TRBV7-8 | TGTGCCAGCAGCTTAAGTAGCAGGGGGCCTAGTAGCAATCAGCCCCAGCATTTT | CASSLSSRGPSSNQPQHF
TRBJ1-2 | - | - | TRBV6-5 | TGTGCCAGCAGTTACTCCGGGAGCTATGGCTACACCTTC | CASSYSGSYGYTF
TRBJ1-1 | - | - | TRBV4-1 | TGCGCCAGCAAGACCGACGAGGCCCGAACTGAAGCTTTCTTT | CASKTDEARTEAFF
TRBJ1-2 | - | - | TRBV12-3/TRBV12-4 | TGTGCCAGCAGTTTCGCTTGGCGGGGCTACACCTTC | CASSFAWRGYTF
TRBJ1-2 | - | - | TRBV2 | TGTGCCCTATTATTCGACAGGTCGACCTATGGCTACACCTTC | CALLFDRSTYGYTF
TRBJ1-6 | - | - | TRBV5-6 | TGTGCCAGCAGCTTGAAAGGTTCCGCCTTTTATAATTCACCCCTCCACTTT | CASSLKGSAFYNSPLHF
TRBJ1-1 | - | - | TRBV13 | TGTGCCAGCAACCCGGTTTTGAACACTGAAGCTTTCTTT | CASNPVLNTEAFF
TRBJ2-1 | - | TRBD1 | TRBV18 | TGTGCCAGCTCACCCGGGACAGACCTCTACAATGAGCAGTTCTTC | CASSPGTDLYNEQFF
TRBJ2-7 | - | - | TRBV28 | TGTGCCAGCAGTCCGCCTACAGGGATCTACGAGCAGTACTTC | CASSPPTGIYEQYF
TRBJ1-4 | - | - | TRBV19 | TGTGCCAGTAGTATGGCGGGACGGATTAATGAAAAACTGTTTTTT | CASSMAGRINEKLFF
TRBJ2-7 | - | - | TRBV5-4 | TGTGCCAGCAGTTTCGGCGGGCAGGGACGGGAGCAGTACTTC | CASSFGGQGREQYF
TRBJ2-5 | - | - | TRBV10-2 | TGCGCCAGCAGCAAGGACTACCTAGAGACCCAGTACTTC | CASSKDYLETQYF
TRBJ1-1 | - | - | TRBV6-4 | TGTGCCAGCAGTGACTCGCCAGGGAACACTGAAGCTTTCTTT | CASSDSPGNTEAFF
TRBJ1-4 | - | TRBD1 | TRBV19 | TGTGCCAGTAGCGCTGACAGGGGGCAATGGGAAAAACTGTTTTTT | CASSADRGQWEKLFF
TRBJ2-7 | - | - | TRBV7-9 | TGTGCCAGCAGCCCCCGCCTGGACGAGCAGTACTTC | CASSPRLDEQYF
TRBJ1-5 | - | TRBD1 | TRBV7-9 | TGTGCCAGCAGCTCGGGACAGGGTAATCAGCCCCAGCATTTT | CASSSGQGNQPQHF
TRBJ2-3 | - | TRBD1 | TRBV10-3 | TGTGCCACCGCCGGGACAGGGAACACAGATACGCAGTATTTT | CATAGTGNTDTQYF
TRBJ2-3 | - | - | TRBV19 | TGTGCCAGTAGTATCTACGGTACGCAGTATTTT | CASSIYGTQYF